This entry lists 12 T cell receptor beta chains sequenced from one sample in a study of OX40 agonist ivuxolimab in advanced cancers. Assay: immunoSEQ multiplex PCR; the TCRdb copy retains only in-frame clones and omits some. The table has roughly 89,000 clones, about 86% seen once. The material was CD4+ or CD8+ T cells sorted from blood, obtained in a trial of the OX40 agonist ivuxolimab. The receptors shown here come from an adult with an advanced solid tumor such as melanoma, head and neck, liver or kidney cancer.

The rearrangement uses TRBV30 and TRBJ1-5; TRBD1 might be the D (5 bases). The germline V and J ends were trimmed by 2 bases and 5 bases, with 10 bases remaining between them. The length of the CDR3 is 13 residues. Looked up from germline, CDR1 is GTSNPN and CDR2 is SVGIG (reference sequence). As DNA, the CDR3 is TGTGCCTGGAGTCGGGGCGAGGATCAGCCCCAGCATTTT. Its protein product is CAWSRGEDQPQHF.

The rearrangement joins TRBV6-6 to TRBJ1-4; D possibly corresponds to TRBD1 (5 bases). V lost 4 bases to trimming and J lost 8 bases, with 11 bases between them. Germline V CDR1 and CDR2: MNHNY, SVGAGI (reference sequence). The CDR3 contains 13 residues. In DNA form, the CDR3 reads TGTGCCAGCAGTTTCCAGGAGGGGGAAAAACTGTTTTTT. It translates to CASSFQEGEKLFF.

The chain carries TRBV9 and TRBJ2-3, with 9 bases matching TRBD1. CDR3 size: 19 residues. Germline CDR1 is SGDLS and CDR2 is YYNGEE. The J segment lost 0 bases and the V segment lost 0 bases, leaving 11 bases of the junction unmatched. Written as DNA, the CDR3 is TGTGCCAGCAGCGTAGTTGGACCGGGACAGGGACGGAGCACAGATACGCAGTATTTT. Translation: CASSVVGPGQGRSTDTQYF.

The gene calls are TRBV4-1 and TRBJ2-1; 7 bases are a match to TRBD1. The germline V gene has CDR1 MGHRA and CDR2 YSYEKL. With V trimmed by 0 bases and J by 4 bases, 6 bases remained unmatched. This CDR3 region has 16 residues. CDR3 sequence (DNA): TGCGCCAGCAGCCAAGATCCGAGGGACAGATACAATGAGCAGTTCTTC. Protein product: CASSQDPRDRYNEQFF.

In this sample, this clone turned up once. The chain is built from TRBV7-9 and TRBJ2-7, with D possibly TRBD2 on 5 matching bases. This CDR3 is 12 amino acids long. Germline lookup yields CDR1 SEHNR and CDR2 FQNEAQ (reference sequence). Trimming removed 5 bases from V and 5 bases from J, with 10 bases in between. The CDR3 region has the DNA TGTGCCAGCAGCACTGACTACCACGAGCAGTACTTC. Amino acids: CASSTDYHEQYF.

V usage is TRBV9 and J usage is TRBJ1-1, with D perhaps TRBD1 (5 bases). This CDR3 has 14 residues. Germline V gene sequence: CDR1 SGDLS, CDR2 YYNGEE. V lost 3 bases and J lost 0, with 9 bases in between. The CDR3 spells CASSAQGLNTEAFF. CDR3 DNA: TGTGCCAGCAGCGCCCAGGGTTTGAACACTGAAGCTTTCTTT.

The chain is built from TRBV5-1 and TRBJ2-2, with a possible D match to TRBD1 (6 bases). Germline assignment: CDR1 SGHRS and CDR2 YFSETQ. The CDR3 totals 18 residues. Trimming pared 3 bases from V and 5 bases from J, leaving 23 bases between. The CDR3 DNA is TGCGCCAGCAGCTCCGACCCACAGGGAACAGGGTCGACCGGGGAGCTGTTTTTT. Translation gives CASSSDPQGTGSTGELFF.

The chain couples TRBV27 to TRBJ2-7; D possibly uses TRBD1 or TRBD2 (6 bases each). Germline V lookup: CDR1 MNHEY, CDR2 SMNVEV (reference sequence). V was pared by 3 bases and J by 2 bases, with 14 bases between. The CDR3 has 15 residues. The CDR3 nucleotides are TGTGCCAGCAGTTTTGTCGGGGGCTTGGCCTACGAGCAGTACTTC. Its protein product is CASSFVGGLAYEQYF.

The sample holds one count of this clone. The chain joins TRBV5-1 to TRBJ1-4; TRBD1 matches at 12 bases. The ends lost 2 bases at V and 8 bases at J; junction bases unmatched: 1. This CDR3 has 14 amino acids. Germline CDR1 is SGHRS and CDR2 is YFSETQ. CDR3 loop: CASSFGTGGEKLFF. Here the CDR3 DNA reads TGCGCCAGCAGCTTCGGGACAGGGGGCGAAAAACTGTTTTTT.

Only a few counts were recorded for this clone. The rearrangement uses TRBV5-4 and TRBJ2-2; 10 nucleotides agree with TRBD1. The CDR3 runs to 16 residues. The V and J ends lost 5 bases and 3 bases, in that order; junction bases with no gene match: 7. Per the germline V gene, CDR1 is SGHNT and CDR2 is YYREEE (reference sequence). CDR3 sequence: CASRRTGGVDTGELFF. DNA for the CDR3: TGTGCCAGCAGGAGGACAGGGGGAGTTGACACCGGGGAGCTGTTTTTT.

This chain joins TRBV27 and TRBJ2-5; maybe TRBD2 (5 bases). The CDR3 is made up of 13 amino acids. V shed 2 bases and J shed 9 bases, with 13 bases lying between them. Germline V gene sequence: CDR1 MNHEY, CDR2 SMNVEV (reference sequence). CDR3 amino acids: CASSLRRLGPQYF. The CDR3 DNA follows: TGTGCCAGCAGTTTAAGGAGGCTAGGGCCCCAGTACTTC.

The chain has TRBV6-6 and TRBJ1-2; D perhaps matches TRBD1 (6 bases). V lost 2 bases to trimming and J lost 4 bases, with 14 bases between them. The CDR3 consists of 15 residues. Germline values: CDR1 MNHNY, CDR2 SVGAGI (reference sequence). CDR3 DNA sequence: TGTGCCAGCAGTTACCTAAGGGGGGGCAGCTATGGCTACACCTTC. The encoded protein is CASSYLRGGSYGYTF.